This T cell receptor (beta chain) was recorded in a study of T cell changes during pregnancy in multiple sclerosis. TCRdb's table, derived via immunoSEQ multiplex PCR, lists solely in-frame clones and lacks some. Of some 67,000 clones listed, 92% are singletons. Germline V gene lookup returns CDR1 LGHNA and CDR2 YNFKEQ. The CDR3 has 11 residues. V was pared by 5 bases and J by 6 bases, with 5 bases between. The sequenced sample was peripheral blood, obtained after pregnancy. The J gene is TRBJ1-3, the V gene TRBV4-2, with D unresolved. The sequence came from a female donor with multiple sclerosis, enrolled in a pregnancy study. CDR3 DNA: TGTGCCAGCAGCACTGTAAACACCATATATTTT. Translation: CASSTVNTIYF.